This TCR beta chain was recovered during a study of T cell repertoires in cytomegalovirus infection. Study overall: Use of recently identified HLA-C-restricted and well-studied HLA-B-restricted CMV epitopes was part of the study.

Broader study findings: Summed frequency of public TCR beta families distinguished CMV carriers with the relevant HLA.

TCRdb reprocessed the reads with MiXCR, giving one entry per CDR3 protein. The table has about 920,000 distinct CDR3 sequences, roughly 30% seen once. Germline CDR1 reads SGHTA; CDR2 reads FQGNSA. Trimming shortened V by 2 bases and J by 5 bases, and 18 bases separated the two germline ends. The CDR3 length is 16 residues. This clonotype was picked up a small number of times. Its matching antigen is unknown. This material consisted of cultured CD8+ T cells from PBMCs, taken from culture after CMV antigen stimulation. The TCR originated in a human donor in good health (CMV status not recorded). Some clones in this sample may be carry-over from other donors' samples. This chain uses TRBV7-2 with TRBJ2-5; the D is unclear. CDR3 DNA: TGTGCCAGCAGCTTAAATACTCTAGGGTTGAGCGAGACCCAGTACTTC. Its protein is CASSLNTLGLSETQYF.